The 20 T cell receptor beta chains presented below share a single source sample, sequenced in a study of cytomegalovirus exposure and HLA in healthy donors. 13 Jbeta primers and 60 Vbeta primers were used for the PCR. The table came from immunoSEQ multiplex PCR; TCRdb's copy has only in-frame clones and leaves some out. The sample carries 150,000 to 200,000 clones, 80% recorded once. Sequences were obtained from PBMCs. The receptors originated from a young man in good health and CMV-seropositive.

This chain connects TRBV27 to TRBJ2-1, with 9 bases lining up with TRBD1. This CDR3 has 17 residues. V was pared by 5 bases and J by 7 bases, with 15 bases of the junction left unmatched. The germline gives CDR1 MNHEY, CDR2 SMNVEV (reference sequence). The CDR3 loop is CASSTSRSGQGPNEQFF. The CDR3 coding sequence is TGTGCCAGCAGTACCAGTCGGTCGGGACAGGGACCTAATGAGCAGTTCTTC.

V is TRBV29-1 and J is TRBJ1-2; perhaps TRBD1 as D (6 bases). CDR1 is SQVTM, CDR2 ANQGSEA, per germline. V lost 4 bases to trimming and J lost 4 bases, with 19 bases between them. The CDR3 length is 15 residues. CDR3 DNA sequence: TGCAGCGTTGGGGAGCCGGGACATCAAACCTATGGCTACACCTTC. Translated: CSVGEPGHQTYGYTF.

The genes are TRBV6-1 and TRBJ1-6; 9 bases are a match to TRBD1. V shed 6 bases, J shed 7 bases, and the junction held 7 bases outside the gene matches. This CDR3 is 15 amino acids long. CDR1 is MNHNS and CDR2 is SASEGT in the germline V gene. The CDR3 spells CASRSGQGLNSPLHF. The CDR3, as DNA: TGTGCCAGCAGGAGCGGACAGGGGCTAAATTCACCCCTCCACTTT.

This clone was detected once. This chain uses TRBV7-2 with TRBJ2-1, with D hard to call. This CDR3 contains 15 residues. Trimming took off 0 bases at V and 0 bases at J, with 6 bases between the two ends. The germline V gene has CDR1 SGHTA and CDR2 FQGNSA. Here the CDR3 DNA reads TGTGCCAGCAGCTTAGCAACCAGCTCCTACAATGAGCAGTTCTTC. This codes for CASSLATSSYNEQFF.

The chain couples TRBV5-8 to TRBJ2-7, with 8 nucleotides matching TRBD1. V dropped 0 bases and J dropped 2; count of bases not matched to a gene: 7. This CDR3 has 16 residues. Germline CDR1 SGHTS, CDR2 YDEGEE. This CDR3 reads CASSLEQGVLAYEQYF. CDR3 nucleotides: TGTGCCAGCAGCTTGGAACAGGGGGTTCTGGCCTACGAGCAGTACTTC. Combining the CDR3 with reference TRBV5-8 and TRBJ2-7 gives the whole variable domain EAGVTQSPTHLIKTRGQQATLRCSPISGHTSVYWYQQALGLGLQFLLWYDEGEERNRGNFPPRFSGRQFPNYSSELNVNALELEDSALYLCASSLEQGVLAYEQYFGPGTRLTVT.

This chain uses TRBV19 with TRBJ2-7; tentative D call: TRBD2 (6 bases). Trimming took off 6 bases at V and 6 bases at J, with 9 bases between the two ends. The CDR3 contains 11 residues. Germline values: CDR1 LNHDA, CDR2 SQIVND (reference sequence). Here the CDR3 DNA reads TGTGCCAGTAGCCTGGGACTCGAGCAGTACTTC. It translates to CASSLGLEQYF. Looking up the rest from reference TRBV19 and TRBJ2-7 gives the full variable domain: DGGITQSPKYLFRKEGQNVTLSCEQNLNHDAMYWYRQDPGQGLRLIYYSQIVNDFQKGDIAEGYSVSREKKESFPLTVTSAQKNPTAFYLCASSLGLEQYFGPGTRLTVT.

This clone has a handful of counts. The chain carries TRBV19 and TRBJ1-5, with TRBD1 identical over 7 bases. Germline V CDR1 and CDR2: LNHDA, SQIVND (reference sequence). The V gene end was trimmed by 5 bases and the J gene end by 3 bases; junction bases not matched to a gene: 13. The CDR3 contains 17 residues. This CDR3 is CASSSHLGGQSNQPQHF. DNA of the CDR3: TGTGCCAGTAGTTCTCATCTCGGGGGACAGTCCAATCAGCCCCAGCATTTT.

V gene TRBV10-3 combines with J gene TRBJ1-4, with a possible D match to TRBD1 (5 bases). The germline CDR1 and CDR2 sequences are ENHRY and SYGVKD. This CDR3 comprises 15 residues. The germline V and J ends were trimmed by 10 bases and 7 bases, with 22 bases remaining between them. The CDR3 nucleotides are TGTGCCAGCTCAACCTCAGGCCCCGGGGGTGAAAAACTGTTTTTT. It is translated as CASSTSGPGGEKLFF.

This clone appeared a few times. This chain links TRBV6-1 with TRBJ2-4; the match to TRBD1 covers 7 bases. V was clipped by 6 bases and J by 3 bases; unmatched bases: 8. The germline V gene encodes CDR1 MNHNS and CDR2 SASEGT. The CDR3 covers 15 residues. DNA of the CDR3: TGTGCCAGCAGCCCATCCGACAGGGACAAAAACATTCAGTACTTC. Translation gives CASSPSDRDKNIQYF.

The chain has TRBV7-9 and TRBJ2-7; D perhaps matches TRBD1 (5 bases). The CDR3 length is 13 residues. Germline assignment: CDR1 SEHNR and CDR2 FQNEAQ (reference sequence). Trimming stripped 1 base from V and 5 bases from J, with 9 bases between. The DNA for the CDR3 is TGTGCCAGCAGCTTAGAAAGGGGCCACGAGCAGTACTTC. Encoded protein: CASSLERGHEQYF.

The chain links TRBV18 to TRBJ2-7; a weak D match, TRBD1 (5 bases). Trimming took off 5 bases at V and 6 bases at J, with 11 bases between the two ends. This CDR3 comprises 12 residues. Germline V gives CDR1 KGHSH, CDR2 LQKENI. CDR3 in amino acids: CASSSTGSEQYF. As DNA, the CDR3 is TGTGCCAGCTCATCAACAGGTTCCGAGCAGTACTTC.

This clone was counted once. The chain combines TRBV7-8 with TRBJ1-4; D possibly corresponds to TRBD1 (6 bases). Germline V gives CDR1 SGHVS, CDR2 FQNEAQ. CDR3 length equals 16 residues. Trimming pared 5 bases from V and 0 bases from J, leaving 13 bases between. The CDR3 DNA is TGTGCCAGCAGCGCCGACAGGCTAGCAACTAATGAAAAACTGTTTTTT. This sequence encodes CASSADRLATNEKLFF. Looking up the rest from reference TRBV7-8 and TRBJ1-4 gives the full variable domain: GAGVSQSPRYKVAKRGQDVALRCDPISGHVSLFWYQQALGQGPEFLTYFQNEAQLDKSGLPSDRFFAERPEGSVSTLKIQRTQQEDSAVYLCASSADRLATNEKLFFGSGTQLSVL.

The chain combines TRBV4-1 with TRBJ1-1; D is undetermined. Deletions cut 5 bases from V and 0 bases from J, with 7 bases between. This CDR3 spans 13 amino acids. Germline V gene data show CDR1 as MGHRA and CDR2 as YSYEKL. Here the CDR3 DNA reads TGCGCCAGCAGCTTTACAGTGAACACTGAAGCTTTCTTT. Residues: CASSFTVNTEAFF.

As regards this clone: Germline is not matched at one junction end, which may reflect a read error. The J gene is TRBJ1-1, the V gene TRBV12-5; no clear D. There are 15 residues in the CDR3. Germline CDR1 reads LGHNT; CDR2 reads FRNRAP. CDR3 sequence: CASGFSGILKTEAFF. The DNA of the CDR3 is TGTGCTAGTGGTTTCTCGGGGATTCTGAAAACTGAAGCTTTCTTT. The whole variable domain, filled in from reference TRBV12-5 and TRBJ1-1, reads DARVTQTPRHKVTEMGQEVTMRCQPILGHNTVFWYRQTMMQGLELLAYFRNRAPLDDSGMPKDRFSAEMPDATLATLKIQPSEPRDSAVYFCASGFSGILKTEAFFGQGTRLTVV.

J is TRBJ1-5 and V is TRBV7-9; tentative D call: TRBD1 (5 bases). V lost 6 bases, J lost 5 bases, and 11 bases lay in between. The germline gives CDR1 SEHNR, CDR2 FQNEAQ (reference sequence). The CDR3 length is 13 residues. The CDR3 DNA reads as TGTGCCAGCAGTAGGGGTGGGGATCAGCCCCAGCATTTT. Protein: CASSRGGDQPQHF.

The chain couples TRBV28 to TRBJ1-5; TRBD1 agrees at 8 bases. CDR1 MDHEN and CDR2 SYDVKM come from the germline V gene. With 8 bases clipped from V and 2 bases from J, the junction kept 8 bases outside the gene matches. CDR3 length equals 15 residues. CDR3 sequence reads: CASEDRVGGNQPQHF. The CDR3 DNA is TGTGCCAGCGAGGACAGGGTGGGTGGCAATCAGCCCCAGCATTTT.

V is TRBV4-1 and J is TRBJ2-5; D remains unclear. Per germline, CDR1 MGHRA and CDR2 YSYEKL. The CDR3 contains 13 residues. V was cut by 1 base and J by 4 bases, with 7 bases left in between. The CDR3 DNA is TGCGCCAGCAGCCAAGCGAGGCGAGAGACCCAGTACTTC. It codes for CASSQARRETQYF.

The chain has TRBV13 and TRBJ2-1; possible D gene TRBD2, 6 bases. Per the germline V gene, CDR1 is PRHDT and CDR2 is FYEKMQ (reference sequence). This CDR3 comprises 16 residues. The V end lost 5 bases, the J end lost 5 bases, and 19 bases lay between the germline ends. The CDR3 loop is CASSRRGRLDDNEQFF. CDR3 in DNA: TGTGCCAGCAGCCGGAGGGGTCGGCTAGATGACAATGAGCAGTTCTTC.

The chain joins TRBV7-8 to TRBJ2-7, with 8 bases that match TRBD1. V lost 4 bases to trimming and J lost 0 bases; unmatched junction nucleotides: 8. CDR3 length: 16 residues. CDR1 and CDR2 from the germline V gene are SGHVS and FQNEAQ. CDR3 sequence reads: CASSSGQAASSYEQYF. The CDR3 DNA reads TGTGCCAGCAGCTCGGGACAGGCGGCGAGCTCCTACGAGCAGTACTTC. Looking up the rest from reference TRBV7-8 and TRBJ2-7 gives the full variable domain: GAGVSQSPRYKVAKRGQDVALRCDPISGHVSLFWYQQALGQGPEFLTYFQNEAQLDKSGLPSDRFFAERPEGSVSTLKIQRTQQEDSAVYLCASSSGQAASSYEQYFGPGTRLTVT.

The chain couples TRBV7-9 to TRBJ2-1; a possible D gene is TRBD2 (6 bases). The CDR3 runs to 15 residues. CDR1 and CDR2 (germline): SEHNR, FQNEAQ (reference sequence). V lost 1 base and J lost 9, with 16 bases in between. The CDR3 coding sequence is TGTGCCAGCAGCTTAGTCATGGCTAGCGACACTGAGCAGTTCTTC. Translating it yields CASSLVMASDTEQFF.